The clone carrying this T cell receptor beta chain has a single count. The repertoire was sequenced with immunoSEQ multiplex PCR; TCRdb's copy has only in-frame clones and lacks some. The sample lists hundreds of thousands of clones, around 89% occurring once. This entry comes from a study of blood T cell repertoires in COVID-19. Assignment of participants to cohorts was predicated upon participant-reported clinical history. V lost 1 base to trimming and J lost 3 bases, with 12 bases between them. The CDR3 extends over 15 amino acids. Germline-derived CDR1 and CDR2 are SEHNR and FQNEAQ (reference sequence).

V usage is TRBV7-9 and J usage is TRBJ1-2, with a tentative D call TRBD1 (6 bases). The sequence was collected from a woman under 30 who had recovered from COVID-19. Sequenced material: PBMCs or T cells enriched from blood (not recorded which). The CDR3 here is CASSLETGQYYGYTF. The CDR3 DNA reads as TGTGCCAGCAGCTTAGAAACAGGACAGTACTATGGCTACACCTTC.